This note documents a single T cell receptor (beta chain) sequence. The junction departs from the called germline gene at one end, perhaps through a read error. Specified time point: pre-treatment sample, taken before nivolumab and TIL therapy. The tumor samples were excised metastases, mostly pleural nodules or supraclavicular lymph nodes. Patients then received nivolumab; progressors got lymphodepletion, TIL and IL-2. The data were obtained in a study of TIL therapy for anti-PD-1-resistant metastatic lung cancer. The libraries were made with immunoSEQ v3. Method: immunoSEQ multiplex PCR; TCRdb's copy keeps in-frame clones and lacks some. The sample holds tens of thousands of clones; around 64% are singletons and the top ten take less than 6.5%. CDR3 length: 12 residues. Germline V CDR1 and CDR2: MDHEN, SYDVKM.

The V call is TRBV28, the J call TRBJ2-1, with 9 bases identical to TRBD2. The material sequenced was tumor tissue, taken at baseline. The clonotype comes from a person aged 25 to 79 with non-small cell lung cancer. The CDR3 DNA follows: TGTGCCAGCATCTCGGGGGCGGGAGGGCCGATCTTC. The encoded protein is CASISGAGGPIF.